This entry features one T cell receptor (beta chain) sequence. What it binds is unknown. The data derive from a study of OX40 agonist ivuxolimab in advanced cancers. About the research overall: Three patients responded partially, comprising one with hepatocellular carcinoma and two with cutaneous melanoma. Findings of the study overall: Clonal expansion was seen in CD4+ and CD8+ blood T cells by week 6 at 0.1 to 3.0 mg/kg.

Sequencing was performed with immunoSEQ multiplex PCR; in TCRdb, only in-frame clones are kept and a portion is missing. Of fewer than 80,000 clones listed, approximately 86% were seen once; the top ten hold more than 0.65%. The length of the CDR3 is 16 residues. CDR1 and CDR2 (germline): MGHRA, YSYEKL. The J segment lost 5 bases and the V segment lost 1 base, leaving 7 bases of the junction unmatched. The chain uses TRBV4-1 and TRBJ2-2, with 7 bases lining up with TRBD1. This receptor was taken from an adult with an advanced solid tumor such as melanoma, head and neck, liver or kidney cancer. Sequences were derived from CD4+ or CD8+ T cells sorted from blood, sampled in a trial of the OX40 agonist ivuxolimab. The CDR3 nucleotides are TGCGCCAGCAGCCAAGCACAAGGGGGCAGGACCGGGGAGCTGTTTTTT. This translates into CASSQAQGGRTGELFF.